This T cell receptor (beta chain) emerged from a study of shared clonotypes between healthy human individuals. In the study overall: Those who served as donors were a couple of women and a few men between the ages of 18 and 49. Study-level findings and limits: Since donors were few, the genetic and exposure-history diversity represented was limited.

The CDR3 extends over 15 amino acids. The ends lost 6 bases at V and 5 bases at J; junction bases unmatched: 5. The germline V gene has CDR1 MNHEY and CDR2 SMNVEV (reference sequence). Unsorted PBMC DNA went through sequencing on ten immunoSEQ deep assay plates. Original handling: Junction-only sequences without quality scores came from ImmunoSEQ, so filtering differed. The repertoire was sequenced with immunoSEQ multiplex PCR; TCRdb's copy has only in-frame clones and lacks some. D and trimming were read from the DNA, whereas the V and J calls and clone size are those reported in that table. The sample consists of some 92,000 clones, less than 50% of them appearing once. A note on this clone: The antigen remains undetermined.

The sequence came from a woman aged 40 to 55 in good health. Some clones in this sample may be carry-over from other donors' samples. This chain connects TRBV27 to TRBJ2-1; 12 positions agree with TRBD2. Source material: PBMCs. This CDR3 is CASSRLAGVNNEQFF. The DNA of the CDR3 is TGTGCCAGCAGCCGACTAGCGGGAGTTAACAATGAGCAGTTCTTC.